This T cell receptor beta chain was captured by sequencing in a study of T cell responses to AZD1222 COVID-19 vaccine. Profiled with immunoSEQ multiplex PCR; TCRdb holds only in-frame clones, not every one. The table records about 100,000 clones, approximately 91% of them present only once. The V gene's germline CDR1 is MNHEY and CDR2 SVGEGT. With 6 bases removed from V and 2 bases from J, the gap between germline ends came to 14 bases. The CDR3 runs 15 residues. This specimen was peripheral blood, taken on day 0 of AZD1222 vaccination. This rearrangement joins TRBV6-2 or TRBV6-3 to TRBJ1-5; weak D call: TRBD1 (5 bases). The sequence was collected from an adult in good health. The CDR3 DNA reads TGTGCCAGCAGCGAAGAATGGGGCCGCAATCAGCCCCAGCATTTT. This encodes CASSEEWGRNQPQHF.